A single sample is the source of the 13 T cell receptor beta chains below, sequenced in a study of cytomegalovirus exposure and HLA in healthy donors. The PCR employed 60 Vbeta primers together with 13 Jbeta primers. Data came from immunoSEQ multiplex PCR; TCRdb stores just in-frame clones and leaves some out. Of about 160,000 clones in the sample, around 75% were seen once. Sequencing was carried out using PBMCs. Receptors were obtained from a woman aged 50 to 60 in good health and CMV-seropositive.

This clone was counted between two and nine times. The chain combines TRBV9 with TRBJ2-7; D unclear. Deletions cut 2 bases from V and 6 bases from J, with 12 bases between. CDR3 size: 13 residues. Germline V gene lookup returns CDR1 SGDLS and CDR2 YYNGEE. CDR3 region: CASSVVTGGEQYF. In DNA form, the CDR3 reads TGTGCCAGCAGCGTTGTTACGGGTGGCGAGCAGTACTTC.

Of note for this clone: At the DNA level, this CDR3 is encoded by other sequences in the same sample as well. In nucleotides, the CDR3 is TGCGCCAGCAGCTTGGGCACTAGCGGGGGCACAGATACGCAGTATTTT. This sequence encodes CASSLGTSGGTDTQYF. This chain uses TRBV5-1 with TRBJ2-3; 10 nucleotides match TRBD2. Germline V gene sequence: CDR1 SGHRS, CDR2 YFSETQ. The CDR3 loop spans 16 amino acids. V was pared by 0 bases and J by 1 base, with 2 bases of the junction left unmatched.

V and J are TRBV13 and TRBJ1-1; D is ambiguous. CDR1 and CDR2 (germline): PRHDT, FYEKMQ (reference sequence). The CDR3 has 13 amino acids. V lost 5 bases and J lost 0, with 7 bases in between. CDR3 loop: CASSPTVNTEAFF. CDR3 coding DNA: TGTGCCAGCAGCCCCACAGTGAACACTGAAGCTTTCTTT.

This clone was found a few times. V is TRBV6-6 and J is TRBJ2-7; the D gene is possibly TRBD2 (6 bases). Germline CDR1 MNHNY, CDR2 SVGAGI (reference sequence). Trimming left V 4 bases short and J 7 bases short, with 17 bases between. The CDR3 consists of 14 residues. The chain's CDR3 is CASSSTRELEEQYF. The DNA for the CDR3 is TGTGCCAGCAGTTCGACTAGGGAGTTGGAGGAGCAGTACTTC.

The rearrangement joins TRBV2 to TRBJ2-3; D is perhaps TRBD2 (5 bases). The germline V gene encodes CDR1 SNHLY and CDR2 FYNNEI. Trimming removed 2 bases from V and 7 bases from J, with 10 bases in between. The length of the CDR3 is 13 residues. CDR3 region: CASSELAGNTQYF. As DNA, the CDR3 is TGTGCCAGCAGTGAACTAGCTGGGAATACGCAGTATTTT.

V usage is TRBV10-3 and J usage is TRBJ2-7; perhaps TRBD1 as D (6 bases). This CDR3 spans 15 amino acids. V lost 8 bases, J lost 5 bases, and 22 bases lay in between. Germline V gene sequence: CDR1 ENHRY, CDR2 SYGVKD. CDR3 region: CAISFLAGQGHEQYF. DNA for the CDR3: TGTGCCATCTCCTTCCTAGCCGGGCAGGGGCACGAGCAGTACTTC.

The CDR3 coding sequence is TGTGCCAGCAGCTTGTTGGGACAGGGGAACGGGGAGCTGTTTTTT. Translating it yields CASSLLGQGNGELFF. This chain uses TRBV7-6 with TRBJ2-2; 10 nucleotides match TRBD1. CDR3 length: 15 amino acids. The V segment lost 3 bases and the J segment 7 bases; nucleotides outside the gene matches: 5. CDR1 is SGHVS, CDR2 FNYEAQ, per germline.

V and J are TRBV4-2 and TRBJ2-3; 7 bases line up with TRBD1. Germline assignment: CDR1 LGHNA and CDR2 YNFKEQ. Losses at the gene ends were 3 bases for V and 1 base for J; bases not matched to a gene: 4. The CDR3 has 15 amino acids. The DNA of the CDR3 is TGTGCCAGCAGCCAGACAGGGACGGGCACAGATACGCAGTATTTT. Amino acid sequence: CASSQTGTGTDTQYF.

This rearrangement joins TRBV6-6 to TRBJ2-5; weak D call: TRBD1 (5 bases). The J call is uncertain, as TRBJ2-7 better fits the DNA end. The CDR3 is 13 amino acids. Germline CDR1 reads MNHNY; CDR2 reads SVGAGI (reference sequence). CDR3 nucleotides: TGTGCCAGCAGTTACGACAGATCCTACGAGCAGTACTTC. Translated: CASSYDRSYEQYF.

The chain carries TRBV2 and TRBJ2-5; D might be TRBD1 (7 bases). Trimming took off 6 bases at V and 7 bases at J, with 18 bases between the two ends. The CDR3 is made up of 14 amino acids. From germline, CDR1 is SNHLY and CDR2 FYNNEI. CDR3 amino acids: CASRSGQLGGTQYF. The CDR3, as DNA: TGTGCCAGCAGATCGGGACAGCTCGGGGGGACCCAGTACTTC.

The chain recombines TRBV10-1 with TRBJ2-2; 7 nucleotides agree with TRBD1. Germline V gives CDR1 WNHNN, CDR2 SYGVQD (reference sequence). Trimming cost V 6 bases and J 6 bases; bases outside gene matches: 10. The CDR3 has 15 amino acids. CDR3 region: CASSRQGQLAGELFF. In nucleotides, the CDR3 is TGCGCCAGCAGCAGACAGGGTCAGCTGGCCGGGGAGCTGTTTTTT.

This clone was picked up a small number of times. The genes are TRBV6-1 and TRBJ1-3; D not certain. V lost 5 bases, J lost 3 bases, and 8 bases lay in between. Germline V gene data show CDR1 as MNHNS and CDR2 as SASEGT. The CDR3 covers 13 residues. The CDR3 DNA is TGTGCCAGCAGTTATCGGGTTGGAAACACCATATATTTT. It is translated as CASSYRVGNTIYF.

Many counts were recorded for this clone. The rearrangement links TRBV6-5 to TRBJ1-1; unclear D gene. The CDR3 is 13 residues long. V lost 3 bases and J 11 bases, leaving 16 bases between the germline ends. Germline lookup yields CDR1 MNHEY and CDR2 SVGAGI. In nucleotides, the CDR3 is TGTGCCAGCAGTTATTCCGTCGGGATCGAGGCTTTCTTT. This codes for CASSYSVGIEAFF.